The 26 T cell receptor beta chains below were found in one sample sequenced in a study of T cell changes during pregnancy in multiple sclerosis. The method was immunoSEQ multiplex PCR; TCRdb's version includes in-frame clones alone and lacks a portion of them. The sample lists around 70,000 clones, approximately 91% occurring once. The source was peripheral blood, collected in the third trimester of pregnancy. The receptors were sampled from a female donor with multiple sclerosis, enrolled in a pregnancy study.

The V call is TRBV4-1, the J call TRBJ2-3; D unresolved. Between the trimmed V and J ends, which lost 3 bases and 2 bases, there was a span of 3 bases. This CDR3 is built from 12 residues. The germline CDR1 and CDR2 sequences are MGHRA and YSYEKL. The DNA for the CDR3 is TGCGCCAGCAGCCACTTCACAGATACGCAGTATTTT. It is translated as CASSHFTDTQYF.

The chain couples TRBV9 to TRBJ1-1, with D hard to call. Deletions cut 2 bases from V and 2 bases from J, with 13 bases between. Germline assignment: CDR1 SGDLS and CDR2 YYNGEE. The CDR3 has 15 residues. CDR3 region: CASSVNVQVNTEAFF. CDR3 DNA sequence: TGTGCCAGCAGCGTTAATGTCCAGGTCAACACTGAAGCTTTCTTT.

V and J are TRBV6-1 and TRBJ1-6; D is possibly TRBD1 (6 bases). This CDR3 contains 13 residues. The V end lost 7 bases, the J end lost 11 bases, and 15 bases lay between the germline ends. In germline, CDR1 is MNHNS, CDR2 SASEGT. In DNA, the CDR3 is TGTGCCAGCATAGGGGCCAGGGACACACCCCTCCACTTT. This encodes CASIGARDTPLHF.

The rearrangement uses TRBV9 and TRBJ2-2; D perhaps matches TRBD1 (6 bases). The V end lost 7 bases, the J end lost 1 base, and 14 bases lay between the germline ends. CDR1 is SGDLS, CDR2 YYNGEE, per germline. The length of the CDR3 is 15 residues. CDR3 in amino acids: CASGPQGWNTGELFF. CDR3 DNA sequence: TGTGCCAGCGGCCCCCAGGGGTGGAACACCGGGGAGCTGTTTTTT.

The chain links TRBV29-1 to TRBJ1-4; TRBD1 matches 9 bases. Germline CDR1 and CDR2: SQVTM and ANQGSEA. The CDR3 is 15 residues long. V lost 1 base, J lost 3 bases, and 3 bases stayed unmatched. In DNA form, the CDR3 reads TGCAGCGTTGAAGGGACAGGGGAGTCTAATGAAAAACTGTTTTTT. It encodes CSVEGTGESNEKLFF.

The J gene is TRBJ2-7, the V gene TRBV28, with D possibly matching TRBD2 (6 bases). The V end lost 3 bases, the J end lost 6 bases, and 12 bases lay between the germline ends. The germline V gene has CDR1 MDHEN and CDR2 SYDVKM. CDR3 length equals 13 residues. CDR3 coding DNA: TGTGCCAGCAGTTTCGGGTGGAGGGGCGAGCAGTACTTC. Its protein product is CASSFGWRGEQYF. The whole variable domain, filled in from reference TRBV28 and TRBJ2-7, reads DVKVTQSSRYLVKRTGEKVFLECVQDMDHENMFWYRQDPGLGLRLIYFSYDVKMKEKGDIPEGYSVSREKKERFSLILESASTNQTSMYLCASSFGWRGEQYFGPGTRLTVT.

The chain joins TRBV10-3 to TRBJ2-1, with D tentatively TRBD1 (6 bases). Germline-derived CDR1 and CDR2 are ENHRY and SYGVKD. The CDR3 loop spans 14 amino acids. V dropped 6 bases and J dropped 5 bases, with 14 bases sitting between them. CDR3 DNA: TGTGCCATCAGCCGGCCGGACAGAGACAATGAGCAGTTCTTC. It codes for CAISRPDRDNEQFF.

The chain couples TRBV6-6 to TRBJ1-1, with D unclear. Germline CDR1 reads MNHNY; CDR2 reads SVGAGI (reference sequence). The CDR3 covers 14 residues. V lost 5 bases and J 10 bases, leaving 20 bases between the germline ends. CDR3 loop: CASSPPPAAVGAFF. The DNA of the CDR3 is TGTGCCAGCAGTCCCCCCCCCGCCGCGGTGGGAGCTTTCTTT.

The CDR3 region is CASADRGPDTQYF. CDR3 in DNA: TGTGCCAGCGCTGACAGGGGGCCAGATACGCAGTATTTT. The chain recombines TRBV6-5 with TRBJ2-3; 10 bases line up with TRBD1. The junction had 3 bases not matched to a gene; V was cut back by 8 bases and J by 4 bases. CDR1 is MNHEY and CDR2 is SVGAGI in the germline V gene. CDR3 length: 13 amino acids.

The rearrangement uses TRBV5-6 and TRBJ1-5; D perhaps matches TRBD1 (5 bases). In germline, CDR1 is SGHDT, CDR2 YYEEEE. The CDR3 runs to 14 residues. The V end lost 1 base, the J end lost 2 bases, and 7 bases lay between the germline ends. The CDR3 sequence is CASSLWGGNQPQHF. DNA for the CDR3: TGTGCCAGCAGCTTGTGGGGGGGCAATCAGCCCCAGCATTTT.

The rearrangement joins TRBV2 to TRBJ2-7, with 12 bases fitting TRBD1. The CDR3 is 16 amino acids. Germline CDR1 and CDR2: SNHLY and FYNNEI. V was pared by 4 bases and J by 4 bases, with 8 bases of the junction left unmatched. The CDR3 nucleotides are TGTGCCAGCAGTGGGGCACCGGGACAGGGGGCTTACGAGCAGTACTTC. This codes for CASSGAPGQGAYEQYF. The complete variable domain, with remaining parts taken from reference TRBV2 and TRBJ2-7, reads EPEVTQTPSHQVTQMGQEVILRCVPISNHLYFYWYRQILGQKVEFLVSFYNNEISEKSEIFDDQFSVERPDGSNFTLKIRSTKLEDSAMYFCASSGAPGQGAYEQYFGPGTRLTVT.

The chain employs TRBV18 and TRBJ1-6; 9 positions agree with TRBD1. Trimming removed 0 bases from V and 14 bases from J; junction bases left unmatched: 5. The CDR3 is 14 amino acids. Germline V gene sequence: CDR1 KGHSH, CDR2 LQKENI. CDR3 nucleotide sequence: TGTGCCAGCTCACCACCCGGGACAGGGAAATCCCTCCACTTT. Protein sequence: CASSPPGTGKSLHF.

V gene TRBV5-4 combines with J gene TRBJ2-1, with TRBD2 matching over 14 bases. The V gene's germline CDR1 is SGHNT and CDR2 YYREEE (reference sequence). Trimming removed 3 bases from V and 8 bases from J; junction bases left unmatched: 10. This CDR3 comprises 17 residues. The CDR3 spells CASSSRLAGGPMDEQFF. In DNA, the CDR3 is TGTGCCAGCAGCTCTAGACTAGCGGGGGGGCCGATGGATGAGCAGTTCTTC.

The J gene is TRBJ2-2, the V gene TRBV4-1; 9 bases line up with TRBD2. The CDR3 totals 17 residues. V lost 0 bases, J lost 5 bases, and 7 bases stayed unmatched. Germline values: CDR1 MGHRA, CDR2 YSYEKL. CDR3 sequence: CASSQDWRGGMTGELFF. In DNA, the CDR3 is TGCGCCAGCAGCCAAGATTGGCGGGGGGGGATGACCGGGGAGCTGTTTTTT.

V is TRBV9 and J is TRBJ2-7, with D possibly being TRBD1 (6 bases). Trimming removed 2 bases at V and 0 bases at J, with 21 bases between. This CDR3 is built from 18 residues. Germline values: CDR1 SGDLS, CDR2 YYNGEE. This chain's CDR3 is CASSVLTQGSQSSYEQYF. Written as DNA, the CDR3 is TGTGCCAGCAGCGTTCTAACTCAGGGGTCTCAAAGCTCCTACGAGCAGTACTTC.

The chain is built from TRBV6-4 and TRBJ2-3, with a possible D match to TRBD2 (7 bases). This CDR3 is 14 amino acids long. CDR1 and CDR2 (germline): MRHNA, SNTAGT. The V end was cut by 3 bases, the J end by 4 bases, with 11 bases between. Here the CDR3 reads CASSEGGPADTQYF. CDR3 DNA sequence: TGTGCCAGCAGTGAGGGGGGGCCGGCAGATACGCAGTATTTT.

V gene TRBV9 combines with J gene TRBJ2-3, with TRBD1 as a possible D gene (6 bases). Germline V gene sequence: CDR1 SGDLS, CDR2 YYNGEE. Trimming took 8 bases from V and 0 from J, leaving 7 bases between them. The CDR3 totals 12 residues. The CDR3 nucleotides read TGTGCCAGTGGACAGAGCACAGATACGCAGTATTTT. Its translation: CASGQSTDTQYF.

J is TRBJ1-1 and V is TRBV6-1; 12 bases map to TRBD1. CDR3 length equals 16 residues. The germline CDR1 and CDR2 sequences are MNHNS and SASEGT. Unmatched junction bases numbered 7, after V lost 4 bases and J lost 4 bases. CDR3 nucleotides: TGTGCCAGCAGTGGTGGGACAGGGGGCCGGGGCACTGAAGCTTTCTTT. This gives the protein CASSGGTGGRGTEAFF.

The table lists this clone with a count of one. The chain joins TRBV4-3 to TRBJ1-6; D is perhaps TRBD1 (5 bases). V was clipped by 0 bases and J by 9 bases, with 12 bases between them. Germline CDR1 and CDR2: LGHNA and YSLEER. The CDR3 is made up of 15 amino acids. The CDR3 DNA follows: TGCGCCAGCAGCCAAGACCTAAGGAGGGGTTCACCCCTCCACTTT. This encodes CASSQDLRRGSPLHF.

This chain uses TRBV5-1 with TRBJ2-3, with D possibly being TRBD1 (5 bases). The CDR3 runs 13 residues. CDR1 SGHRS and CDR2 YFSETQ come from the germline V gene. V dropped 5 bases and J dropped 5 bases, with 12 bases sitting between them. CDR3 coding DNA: TGCGCCAGCAGTGGACAATTCTTAGATACGCAGTATTTT. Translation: CASSGQFLDTQYF.

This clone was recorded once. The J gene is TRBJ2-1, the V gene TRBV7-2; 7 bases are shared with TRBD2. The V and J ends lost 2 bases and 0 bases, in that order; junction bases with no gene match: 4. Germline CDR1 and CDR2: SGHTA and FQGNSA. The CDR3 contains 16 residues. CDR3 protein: CASSLSGGSSYNEQFF. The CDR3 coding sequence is TGTGCCAGCAGCTTAAGTGGCGGGAGCTCCTACAATGAGCAGTTCTTC. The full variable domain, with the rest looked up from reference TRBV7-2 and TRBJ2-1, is GAGVSQSPSNKVTEKGKDVELRCDPISGHTALYWYRQSLGQGLEFLIYFQGNSAPDKSGLPSDRFSAERTGGSVSTLTIQRTQQEDSAVYLCASSLSGGSSYNEQFFGPGTRLTVL.

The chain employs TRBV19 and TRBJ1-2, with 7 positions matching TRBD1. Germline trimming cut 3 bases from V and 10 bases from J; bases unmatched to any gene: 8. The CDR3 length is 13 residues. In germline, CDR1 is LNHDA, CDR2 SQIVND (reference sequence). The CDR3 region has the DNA TGTGCCAGTAGTATCCGGGACAGATCAAACTACACCTTC. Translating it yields CASSIRDRSNYTF.

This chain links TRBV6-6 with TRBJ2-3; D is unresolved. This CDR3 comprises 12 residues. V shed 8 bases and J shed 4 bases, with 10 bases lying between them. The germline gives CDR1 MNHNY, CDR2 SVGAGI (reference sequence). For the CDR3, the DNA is TGTGCCAGCGGCCATGGGCCAGATACGCAGTATTTT. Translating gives CASGHGPDTQYF.

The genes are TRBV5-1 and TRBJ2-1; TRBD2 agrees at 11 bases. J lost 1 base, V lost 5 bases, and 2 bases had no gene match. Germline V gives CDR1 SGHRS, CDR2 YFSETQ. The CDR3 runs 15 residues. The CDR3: CASRLAGGSYNEQFF. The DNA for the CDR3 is TGCGCCAGCAGATTAGCGGGGGGGTCCTACAATGAGCAGTTCTTC.

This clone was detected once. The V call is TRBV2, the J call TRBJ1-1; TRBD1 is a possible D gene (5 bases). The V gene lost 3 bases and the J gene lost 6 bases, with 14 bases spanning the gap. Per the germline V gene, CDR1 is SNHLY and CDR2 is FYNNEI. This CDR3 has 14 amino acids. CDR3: CASSDRTRWAEAFF. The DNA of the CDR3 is TGTGCCAGCAGTGACAGGACACGGTGGGCTGAAGCTTTCTTT.

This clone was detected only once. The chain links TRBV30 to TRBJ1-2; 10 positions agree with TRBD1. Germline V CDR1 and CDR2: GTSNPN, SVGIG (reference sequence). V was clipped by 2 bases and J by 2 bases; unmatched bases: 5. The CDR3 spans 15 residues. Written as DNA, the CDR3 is TGTGCCTGGAGTATTGACAGGGGGCAGAACTATGGCTACACCTTC. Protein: CAWSIDRGQNYGYTF.